The clone carrying this T cell receptor beta chain was recorded once. Its matching antigen is unknown. This record belongs to a study of T cell responses to AZD1222 COVID-19 vaccine. CDR3 size: 17 residues. TCRdb keeps only in-frame clones here, not all; method: immunoSEQ multiplex PCR. The sample has 120,000 or so clones; 88% are singletons. Study-level results: Increases in Spike-specific TCR breadth and depth were seen after two AZD1222 doses. The study sampled repertoires only after the peak T cell response. Clonal diversity was possibly underestimated, and the donors were mostly white British, with more females. Seropositive status at baseline applied to only 5 to 7 AZD1222 recipients.

The chain joins TRBV21-1 to TRBJ1-3. TRBV21-1 is a pseudogene. The input for sequencing was peripheral blood, taken 28 days after the second AZD1222 dose. The TCR was taken from an adult who received the AZD1222 COVID-19 vaccine. The CDR3 DNA reads TGTGCCAGCAGCAAAATTTTCGTGACGCCCTCTGGAAACACCATATATTTT. Translated, it gives CASSKIFVTPSGNTIYF.